The sample holds a few counts of the clone carrying this TCR beta chain. What it binds is unknown. CD4+ cells and CD8+ cells were each obtained through positive magnetic bead selection, and their purity was assessed by flow cytometry. The assay was immunoSEQ multiplex PCR, and TCRdb's table has in-frame clones only and misses some. The data contain about 10,000 clones, about four fifths of them seen just once; the ten biggest clones take up roughly a fifth. These data come from a study of somatic mutations in cytotoxic T cells in rheumatoid arthritis. On the study more broadly: Among the T-cell populations stained with V beta antibodies, some were separated by flow sorting at nearly 100% purity, including V beta1+ cells whose TCRB was sequenced. Study findings and constraints: In about an eighth of the roughly 60 patients, the largest CD8+ clone exceeded 20% of CD8+ cells.

Trimming removed 0 bases at V and 8 bases at J, with 16 bases between. The CDR3 consists of 16 residues. Germline V gene lookup returns CDR1 LGHNA and CDR2 YSLEER. Specimen: CD8+ T cells sorted from blood. J is TRBJ1-4 and V is TRBV4-3, with D possibly TRBD1 on 5 matching bases. The sequence was collected from a woman in her forties or fifties in good health. The CDR3 nucleotides read TGCGCCAGCAGCCAAGAGGCTGGCCAGGGAGGCGAAAAACTGTTTTTT. As protein: CASSQEAGQGGEKLFF.